The T cell receptor (beta chain) described here comes from a study of shared clonotypes between healthy human individuals. TCRdb's copy holds only in-frame clones and misses some; the assay was immunoSEQ multiplex PCR. Of 2 million to 3 million clones listed, approximately 94% were seen once; the top ten hold more than 0.35%. Germline V gives CDR1 KGHSH, CDR2 LQKENI. Between the trimmed V and J ends, which lost 4 bases and 0 bases, there was a span of 10 bases. This CDR3 has 14 amino acids. The sample comprised naive CD4+ T cells from PBMCs. Subset indicated: CD45RA+ positively selected. The genes are TRBV18 and TRBJ2-7, with D tentatively TRBD1 (5 bases). The TCR comes from a man younger than 35 in good health. Some clones in this sample may be carry-over from other donors' samples. The CDR3, as DNA: TGTGCCAGCTCACGGGGCGGCAGCTCCTACGAGCAGTACTTC. Amino acids: CASSRGGSSYEQYF.